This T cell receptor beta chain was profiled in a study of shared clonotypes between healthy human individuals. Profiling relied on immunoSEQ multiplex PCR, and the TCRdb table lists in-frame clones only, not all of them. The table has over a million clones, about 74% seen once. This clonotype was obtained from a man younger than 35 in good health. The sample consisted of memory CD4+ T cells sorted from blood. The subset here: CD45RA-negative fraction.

CDR3: CASSLFSRSGTGELFF. In DNA, the CDR3 is TGTGCCAGCAGCTTATTTTCCAGATCCGGCACCGGGGAGCTGTTTTTT. J is TRBJ2-2 and V is TRBV7-2; D not resolved. Germline V gene sequence: CDR1 SGHTA, CDR2 FQGNSA. The V end lost 2 bases, the J end lost 4 bases, and 14 bases lay between the germline ends. CDR3 length: 16 amino acids.